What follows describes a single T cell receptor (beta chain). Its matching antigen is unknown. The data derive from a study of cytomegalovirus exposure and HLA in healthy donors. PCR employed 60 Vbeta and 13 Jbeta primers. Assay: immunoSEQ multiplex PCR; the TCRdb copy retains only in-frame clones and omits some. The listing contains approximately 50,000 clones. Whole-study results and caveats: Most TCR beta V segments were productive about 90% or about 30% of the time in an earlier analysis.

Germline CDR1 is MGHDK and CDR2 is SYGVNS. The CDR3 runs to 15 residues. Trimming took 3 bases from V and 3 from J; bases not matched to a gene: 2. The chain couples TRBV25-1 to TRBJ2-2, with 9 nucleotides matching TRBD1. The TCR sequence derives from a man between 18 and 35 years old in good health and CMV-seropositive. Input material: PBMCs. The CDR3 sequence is CASSEGDRDTGELFF. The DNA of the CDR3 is TGTGCCAGCAGTGAGGGGGACAGGGACACCGGGGAGCTGTTTTTT.